The clone carrying this T cell receptor (beta chain) showed up just once. Sequenced by immunoSEQ multiplex PCR; TCRdb stores in-frame clones only, minus some. This table holds about 160,000 clones, roughly 84% found once. CDR1 and CDR2 from the germline V gene are MDHEN and SYDVKM. The CDR3 has 13 residues. Trimming cost V 4 bases and J 5 bases, with 8 bases left between them. The data were obtained in a study of cytotoxic CD8 clonotypes in ibrutinib-treated CLL. The overall study: Partial responses totalled some 24 and complete responses 2; after median approximately 62 months, approximately 15 remained remitted and approximately twelve progressed.

The sample here was PBMCs, taken at disease progression, from a patient treated with ibrutinib. V is TRBV28 and J is TRBJ1-4, with no clear D. The sequence was collected from a human donor with chronic lymphocytic leukemia. In nucleotides, the CDR3 is TGTGCCAGCAGTTATCGTTCCAATGAAAAACTGTTTTTT. Amino acids: CASSYRSNEKLFF. Based on the CDR3 plus reference TRBV28 and TRBJ1-4, the full variable domain is DVKVTQSSRYLVKRTGEKVFLECVQDMDHENMFWYRQDPGLGLRLIYFSYDVKMKEKGDIPEGYSVSREKKERFSLILESASTNQTSMYLCASSYRSNEKLFFGSGTQLSVL.